This T cell receptor (beta chain) was sequenced in a study of blood T cell repertoires in COVID-19. About the research overall: The study drew acute and convalescent COVID-19 samples from the United States, Italy and Spain. The cDNA or gDNA used as material had been derived from T cells, B-cell-depleted T cells, or PBMCs.

Germline CDR1 reads SQVTM; CDR2 reads ANQGSEA. The V and J ends lost 3 bases and 7 bases respectively, with 15 bases between them. The CDR3 loop spans 13 amino acids. The authors' processing: Reference gene primer amplification gave estimated nucleated cell counts. Produced via immunoSEQ multiplex PCR; TCRdb's table is partial and in-frame only. V and J calls and clone size follow that table, whereas D and trimming were derived from the DNA. The sample comprises about 260,000 clones, 85% of which are singletons, and about an eighth rests with the top ten. This rearrangement joins TRBV29-1 to TRBJ1-2; possible D gene TRBD1, 5 bases. The sample taken for sequencing was peripheral blood. The TCR originated in a human donor in a cohort sampled during active COVID-19. The CDR3 spells CSVDIGANSGYTF. CDR3 nucleotides: TGCAGCGTTGATATAGGGGCAAATAGTGGCTACACCTTC.